This is a list of T cell receptor beta chains from one sample in a study of regulatory T cells in long-lasting Graves disease. TCRdb used MiXCR to reprocess the multiplex PCR reads, holding one entry per CDR3 protein. The sample shows some 460,000 distinct CDR3 sequences, 15% to 20% of them seen only once. This sample also appeared in a second study, on T cells in Graves' hyperthyroidism and ophthalmopathy.

This sample comprised peripheral blood mononuclear cells (PBMCs), obtained at new diagnosis, from a patient treated with antithyroid drugs. The receptors originated from a man aged 35 to 55 with Graves disease. The CDR3 runs from the conserved cysteine through the conserved F or W. The D gene is left open where the match is weak. Expanded clones get a size class; other rows say once, few or many, or leave the size out.

D gene: TRBD1; V gene: TRBV20-1; J gene: TRBJ1-1; clone size: many; CDR3 protein: CSARGTGVNTEAFF; CDR3 DNA: TGCAGTGCTAGAGGGACAGGGGTGAACACTGAAGCTTTCTTT
D gene: NA; V gene: TRBV5-1; J gene: TRBJ2-7; clone size: few; CDR3 protein: CASSLEPGVQYF; CDR3 DNA: TGCGCCAGCAGCTTGGAGCCGGGAGTGCAGTACTTC
D gene: NA; V gene: TRBV19; J gene: TRBJ1-1; clone size: few; CDR3 protein: CASFSNQRAPENTEAFF; CDR3 DNA: TGTGCCAGTTTTTCTAACCAACGGGCACCGGAGAACACTGAAGCTTTCTTT
D gene: NA; V gene: TRBV29-1; J gene: TRBJ1-1; clone size: few; CDR3 protein: CSGGTANTEAFF; CDR3 DNA: TGCAGCGGGGGGACGGCGAACACTGAAGCTTTCTTT
D gene: TRBD2; V gene: TRBV29-1; J gene: TRBJ2-2; clone size: many; CDR3 protein: CSAGLAGAHTGELFF; CDR3 DNA: TGCAGCGCCGGACTAGCGGGAGCTCACACCGGGGAGCTGTTTTTT
D gene: NA; V gene: TRBV20-1; J gene: TRBJ1-1; clone size: many; CDR3 protein: CSAATTLGAEAFF; CDR3 DNA: TGCAGTGCTGCCACTACCCTAGGGGCTGAAGCTTTCTTT
D gene: NA; V gene: TRBV28; J gene: TRBJ2-5; clone size: many; CDR3 protein: CASETPQGRWKTQYF; CDR3 DNA: TGTGCCAGCGAAACCCCCCAGGGGCGTTGGAAGACCCAGTACTTC
D gene: NA; V gene: TRBV5-1; J gene: TRBJ2-2; clone size: many; CDR3 protein: CASSLSGGGELFF; CDR3 DNA: TGCGCCAGCAGCTTATCCGGGGGAGGGGAGCTGTTTTTT
D gene: TRBD2; V gene: TRBV20-1; J gene: TRBJ2-1; clone size: NA; CDR3 protein: CSARSWTSPNEQFF; CDR3 DNA: TGCAGTGCTAGATCGTGGACTAGCCCCAATGAGCAGTTCTTC
D gene: TRBD2; V gene: TRBV20-1; J gene: TRBJ2-5; clone size: NA; CDR3 protein: CSARDRGLGERLETQYF; CDR3 DNA: TGCAGTGCTAGAGATAGGGGACTAGGAGAGCGTTTAGAGACCCAGTACTTC
D gene: TRBD1; V gene: TRBV5-1; J gene: TRBJ2-1; clone size: many; CDR3 protein: CASSLTGEFYNEQFF; CDR3 DNA: TGCGCCAGCAGCTTGACAGGGGAGTTCTACAATGAGCAGTTCTTC